There are many counts of the clone carrying this T cell receptor beta chain. TCRdb reprocessed the RT-PCR reads with MiXCR, giving one entry per CDR3 protein. The table includes tens of thousands of distinct CDR3 sequences, over 25% detected once. The data were obtained in a study of patients and donors after allogeneic stem cell transplantation. The source material was blood, either unsorted or a sorted T cell fraction (not recorded which). This sequence was found in a human donor who was either an allogeneic HSCT recipient or a stem cell or donor lymphocyte infusion donor (not recorded which). It is not recorded whose cells these are; they may come from a transplant donor.

This CDR3 is CASSPTSTVTNSPLHF. Here the CDR3 DNA reads TGTGCCAGCTCACCCACTTCGACAGTAACTAATTCACCCCTCCACTTT. V is TRBV18 and J is TRBJ1-6; TRBD1 is a possible D gene (5 bases). The CDR3 loop spans 16 amino acids. Looked up from germline, CDR1 is KGHSH and CDR2 is LQKENI. V was shortened by 3 bases and J by 6 bases, with 15 bases between the two germline ends.